Presented here are 28 T cell receptor beta chains from one specimen sequenced in a study of identical twins. Each CDR3 protein is one row after TCRdb ran MiXCR on the 5' RACE reads. Of 300,000 to 400,000 distinct CDR3 sequences in the sample, 12% are singletons; the top ten hold roughly 7%. These data are also associated with another study on yellow fever vaccine responses in identical twins.

Material: CD8+ T cells sorted from blood. The receptors derive from a woman under 30 in good health.

This clonotype showed up just a few times. This chain links TRBV6-5 with TRBJ1-5; D gene unclear. The V gene lost 2 bases and the J gene lost 5 bases, with 10 bases spanning the gap. The CDR3 consists of 14 residues. In germline, CDR1 is MNHEY, CDR2 SVGAGI. CDR3 protein: CASSYGLGDQPQHF. Written as DNA, the CDR3 is TGTGCCAGCAGTTACGGCCTTGGAGATCAGCCCCAGCATTTT.

This clonotype was seen a single time. This chain connects TRBV3-1 to TRBJ2-6, with a tentative D call TRBD1 (6 bases). Trimming shortened V by 1 base and J by 0 bases, and 16 bases separated the two germline ends. The CDR3 is made up of 19 amino acids. Germline V CDR1 and CDR2: LGHDT, YNNKEL (reference sequence). The CDR3, as DNA: TGTGCCAGCAGCCAAGTCGTGGGACACATTCCCTCTGGGGCCAACGTCCTGACTTTC. As protein: CASSQVVGHIPSGANVLTF.

In this sample, this clonotype turned up once. The chain is built from TRBV27 and TRBJ1-5; D is unresolved. The length of the CDR3 is 14 residues. Germline CDR1 is MNHEY and CDR2 is SMNVEV (reference sequence). Trimming pared 6 bases from V and 2 bases from J, leaving 11 bases between. The CDR3 DNA reads as TGTGCCAGCAGGGATCTAAAAGGCAATCAGCCCCAGCATTTT. This codes for CASRDLKGNQPQHF.

V usage is TRBV28 and J usage is TRBJ2-1; D may match TRBD1 or TRBD2 (6 bases each). V lost 7 bases and J 5 bases, leaving 18 bases between the germline ends. The length of the CDR3 is 15 residues. Germline-derived CDR1 and CDR2 are MDHEN and SYDVKM. The CDR3 here is CASNLWGAQNNEQFF. CDR3 in DNA: TGTGCCAGCAACTTATGGGGGGCGCAGAACAATGAGCAGTTCTTC. The full variable domain, with the rest looked up from reference TRBV28 and TRBJ2-1, is DVKVTQSSRYLVKRTGEKVFLECVQDMDHENMFWYRQDPGLGLRLIYFSYDVKMKEKGDIPEGYSVSREKKERFSLILESASTNQTSMYLCASNLWGAQNNEQFFGPGTRLTVL.

This rearrangement joins TRBV6-2 or TRBV6-3 to TRBJ1-2; no reliable D call. Per germline, CDR1 MNHEY and CDR2 SVGEGT. This CDR3 spans 12 amino acids. The V and J ends lost 2 bases and 6 bases respectively, with 7 bases between them. The CDR3 region has the DNA TGTGCCAGCAGTTACCCGGTGAATGGCTACACCTTC. This translates into CASSYPVNGYTF.

This clonotype has only a few counts. The genes are TRBV27 and TRBJ1-1; D is perhaps TRBD1 (5 bases). Germline V gene data show CDR1 as MNHEY and CDR2 as SMNVEV (reference sequence). V was cut by 2 bases and J by 0 bases, with 7 bases left in between. The CDR3 is 14 residues long. The CDR3: CASSLMGLNTEAFF. The DNA for the CDR3 is TGTGCCAGCAGTTTAATGGGGCTGAACACTGAAGCTTTCTTT.

This clonotype occurred a few times. The V gene is TRBV2, the J gene TRBJ2-1, with 14 nucleotides matching TRBD2. V gave up 1 base and J gave up 9 bases; unmatched junction bases: 5. The germline CDR1 and CDR2 sequences are SNHLY and FYNNEI. The CDR3 is 16 residues long. In DNA, the CDR3 is TGTGCCAGCAGTGAAGGTCCGACTAGCGGGGGGGGTGAGCAGTTCTTC. Translation: CASSEGPTSGGGEQFF.

V gene TRBV28 combines with J gene TRBJ2-1; TRBD2 might be the D (6 bases). In germline, CDR1 is MDHEN, CDR2 SYDVKM. The CDR3 is 13 amino acids. V lost 7 bases and J 9 bases, leaving 16 bases between the germline ends. The CDR3 sequence is CASTSGGAGEQFF. For the CDR3, the DNA is TGTGCCAGCACCTCTGGGGGAGCGGGTGAGCAGTTCTTC. Variable domain in full (rest from reference TRBV28 and TRBJ2-1): DVKVTQSSRYLVKRTGEKVFLECVQDMDHENMFWYRQDPGLGLRLIYFSYDVKMKEKGDIPEGYSVSREKKERFSLILESASTNQTSMYLCASTSGGAGEQFFGPGTRLTVL.

The chain joins TRBV29-1 to TRBJ2-5; D uncertain. Germline V gene lookup returns CDR1 SQVTM and CDR2 ANQGSEA. Trimming left V 4 bases short and J 6 bases short, with 6 bases between. This CDR3 is built from 10 residues. The DNA of the CDR3 is TGCAGCGTTGTGCGCCAGACCCAGTACTTC. Protein sequence: CSVVRQTQYF.

The table lists this clonotype with many counts. J is TRBJ2-7 and V is TRBV12-3 or TRBV12-4, with 9 bases identical to TRBD1. V was clipped by 6 bases and J by 4 bases; unmatched bases: 7. CDR3 length equals 14 residues. CDR3 sequence: CASSPDRGEYEQYF. DNA for the CDR3: TGTGCCAGCAGCCCGGACAGGGGAGAGTACGAGCAGTACTTC.

This clonotype was observed a few times. The chain is built from TRBV6-1 and TRBJ2-3; D gene ambiguous. Per the germline V gene, CDR1 is MNHNS and CDR2 is SASEGT. CDR3 size: 14 residues. The V end was cut by 0 bases, the J end by 6 bases, with 10 bases between. The CDR3 DNA reads TGTGCCAGCAGTGAAGCGGCCTTCGGCGATACGCAGTATTTT. It translates to CASSEAAFGDTQYF.

V usage is TRBV12-3 or TRBV12-4 and J usage is TRBJ1-2; D is uncertain. CDR3 length: 15 amino acids. V was clipped by 7 bases and J by 0 bases, with 15 bases between them. The CDR3 spells CASTNERPANYGYTF. In DNA form, the CDR3 reads TGTGCCAGCACCAATGAACGGCCAGCTAACTATGGCTACACCTTC.

This clonotype was picked up many times. The chain links TRBV7-9 to TRBJ1-1; D is unclear. This CDR3 is built from 14 residues. CDR1 is SEHNR and CDR2 is FQNEAQ in the germline V gene (reference sequence). V lost 8 bases to trimming and J lost 0 bases, with 13 bases between them. The CDR3 nucleotides are TGTGCCAGCGCCCTCCCGGTTTTGAACACTGAAGCTTTCTTT. Translation: CASALPVLNTEAFF.

This clonotype was found a few times. Here the CDR3 reads CASRNRGTRNTDTQYF. The DNA of the CDR3 is TGTGCCAGCAGAAATAGGGGGACTAGAAATACAGATACGCAGTATTTT. The chain carries TRBV12-3 or TRBV12-4 and TRBJ2-3; 8 bases align to TRBD2. V lost 6 bases, J lost 3 bases, and 11 bases stayed unmatched. The CDR3 runs to 16 residues.

This sequence joins TRBV2 and TRBJ1-2, with 9 bases aligning to TRBD1. The germline gives CDR1 SNHLY, CDR2 FYNNEI. V gave up 1 base and J gave up 4 bases; unmatched junction bases: 7. This CDR3 comprises 16 residues. CDR3 DNA: TGTGCCAGCAGTGAAGAAGGGACAGGGTCCCTCTATGGCTACACCTTC. Residues: CASSEEGTGSLYGYTF.

The table lists this clonotype with a few counts. The CDR3 sequence is CASSQVKGGITGELFF. CDR3 nucleotides: TGCGCCAGCAGCCAAGTAAAGGGTGGAATTACCGGGGAGCTGTTTTTT. V usage is TRBV4-1 and J usage is TRBJ2-2; D gene ambiguous. Trimming cost V 1 base and J 5 bases, with 14 bases left between them. This CDR3 contains 16 residues. CDR1 is MGHRA and CDR2 is YSYEKL in the germline V gene.

This clonotype was seen only a few times. The genes are TRBV29-1 and TRBJ2-1, with 7 bases fitting TRBD2. The CDR3 loop spans 15 amino acids. The V gene end was trimmed by 5 bases and the J gene end by 0 bases; junction bases not matched to a gene: 7. The germline gives CDR1 SQVTM, CDR2 ANQGSEA. The CDR3 region is CSVPQGGSSYNEQFF. The CDR3, as DNA: TGCAGCGTTCCCCAAGGCGGGAGCTCCTACAATGAGCAGTTCTTC.

V gene TRBV6-5 combines with J gene TRBJ2-5, with TRBD1 matching 10 bases. Germline V gives CDR1 MNHEY, CDR2 SVGAGI. V lost 2 bases to trimming and J lost 6 bases; unmatched junction nucleotides: 6. CDR3 length equals 15 residues. The CDR3 coding sequence is TGTGCCAGCAGTTACCGGGGACAGGGGAGAAAGACCCAGTACTTC. Encoded protein: CASSYRGQGRKTQYF.

The J gene is TRBJ2-7, the V gene TRBV27; 9 nucleotides line up with TRBD1. CDR1 is MNHEY, CDR2 SMNVEV, per germline (reference sequence). Germline trimming cut 3 bases from V and 5 bases from J; bases unmatched to any gene: 11. The length of the CDR3 is 16 residues. CDR3 in DNA: TGTGCCAGCAGTTTTTCCCACAGGGGGCGCGAAAACGAGCAGTACTTC. Amino acid sequence: CASSFSHRGRENEQYF.

Many counts were recorded for this clonotype. The chain uses TRBV4-1 and TRBJ1-2, with D possibly being TRBD1 (5 bases). Germline V lookup: CDR1 MGHRA, CDR2 YSYEKL. The CDR3 covers 15 residues. The V and J ends lost 4 bases and 3 bases respectively, with 15 bases between them. CDR3 nucleotides: TGCGCCAGCAGCCTCCTCGCCGGGGGTGACTATGGCTACACCTTC. Its translation is CASSLLAGGDYGYTF.

This clonotype was counted ten times or more. This chain links TRBV29-1 with TRBJ2-2; D ambiguous. CDR3 size: 12 residues. V dropped 3 bases and J dropped 5 bases, with 7 bases sitting between them. Germline CDR1 is SQVTM and CDR2 is ANQGSEA. The CDR3 region has the DNA TGCAGCGTTGAGGGGTGGACCGGGGAGCTGTTTTTT. Protein product: CSVEGWTGELFF.

A word on this clonotype: A far more abundant clone sits one base away, making this likely a read error. This chain connects TRBV5-6 to TRBJ1-1; D not certain. The CDR3 loop spans 13 amino acids. Looked up from germline, CDR1 is SGHDT and CDR2 is YYEEEE. The CDR3 nucleotides read TGTGTCAGCAGCTTAGGAGCGAACACTGAAGCTTTCTTT. It specifies CVSSLGANTEAFF.

This clonotype has only a few counts. This chain uses TRBV7-8 with TRBJ2-5, with D possibly matching TRBD1 (5 bases). CDR1 and CDR2 from the germline V gene are SGHVS and FQNEAQ. The V end lost 2 bases, the J end lost 4 bases, and 14 bases lay between the germline ends. This CDR3 region has 15 residues. The DNA for the CDR3 is TGTGCCAGCAGCTTATTTTTGGGGCCGGGAGAGACCCAGTACTTC. This gives the protein CASSLFLGPGETQYF.

This clonotype was found many times. Here the CDR3 DNA reads TGCGCCAGCAGCCAAAGTGGTGGCTACGAGCAGTACTTC. It is translated as CASSQSGGYEQYF. The chain employs TRBV4-1 and TRBJ2-7; no clear D. The germline V gene encodes CDR1 MGHRA and CDR2 YSYEKL. V was shortened by 2 bases and J by 3 bases, with 8 bases between the two germline ends. This CDR3 region has 13 residues.

The chain carries TRBV29-1 and TRBJ1-2, with 7 bases aligning to TRBD1. The V segment lost 5 bases and the J segment 4 bases; nucleotides outside the gene matches: 7. Germline assignment: CDR1 SQVTM and CDR2 ANQGSEA. This CDR3 has 13 amino acids. In DNA, the CDR3 is TGCAGCGTTACCTCTCGGGACAGCTATGGCTACACCTTC. It codes for CSVTSRDSYGYTF. Supplemented by reference TRBV29-1 and TRBJ1-2, the full variable domain reads SAVISQKPSRDICQRGTSLTIQCQVDSQVTMMFWYRQQPGQSLTLIATANQGSEATYESGFVIDKFPISRPNLTFSTLTVSNMSPEDSSIYLCSVTSRDSYGYTFGSGTRLTVV.

This clonotype came up a few times. V usage is TRBV11-3 and J usage is TRBJ1-6; no reliable D call. V was pared by 5 bases and J by 9 bases, with 11 bases between. CDR1 SGHNT and CDR2 YENEEA come from the germline V gene. The CDR3 extends over 13 amino acids. The CDR3 here is CASSISLGSPLHF. The DNA of the CDR3 is TGTGCCAGCAGCATTTCTTTGGGTTCACCCCTCCACTTT.

The V call is TRBV20-1, the J call TRBJ2-7, with 11 bases aligning to TRBD1. The ends lost 3 bases at V and 2 bases at J; junction bases unmatched: 6. The V gene's germline CDR1 is DFQATT and CDR2 SNEGSKA (reference sequence). The CDR3 has 15 amino acids. DNA of the CDR3: TGCAGTGCTAGCAGTGGACAGGGGGCCCCCTACGAGCAGTACGTC. Residues: CSASSGQGAPYEQYV.

The chain joins TRBV5-1 to TRBJ2-2; D perhaps matches TRBD2 (5 bases). V shed 4 bases and J shed 0 bases, with 19 bases lying between them. The CDR3 sequence is 18 residues long. Germline loops: CDR1 SGHRS, CDR2 YFSETQ. The CDR3: CASSPAGEGPPNTGELFF. CDR3 DNA: TGCGCCAGCAGCCCGGCTGGTGAGGGCCCTCCGAACACCGGGGAGCTGTTTTTT.